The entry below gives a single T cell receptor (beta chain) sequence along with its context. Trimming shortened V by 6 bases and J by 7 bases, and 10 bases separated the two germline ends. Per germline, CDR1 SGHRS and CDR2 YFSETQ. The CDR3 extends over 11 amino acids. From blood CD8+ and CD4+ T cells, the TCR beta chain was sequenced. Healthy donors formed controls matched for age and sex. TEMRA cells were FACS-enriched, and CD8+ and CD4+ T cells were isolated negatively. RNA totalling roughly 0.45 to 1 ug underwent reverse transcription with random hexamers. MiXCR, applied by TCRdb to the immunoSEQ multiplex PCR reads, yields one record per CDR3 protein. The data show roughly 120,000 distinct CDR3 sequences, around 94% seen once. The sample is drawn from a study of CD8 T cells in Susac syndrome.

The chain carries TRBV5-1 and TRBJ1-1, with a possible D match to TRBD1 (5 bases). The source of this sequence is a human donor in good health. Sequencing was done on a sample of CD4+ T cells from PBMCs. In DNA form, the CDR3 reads TGCGCCAGCACCGAGGGGCTTGAAGCTTTCTTT. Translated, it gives CASTEGLEAFF.